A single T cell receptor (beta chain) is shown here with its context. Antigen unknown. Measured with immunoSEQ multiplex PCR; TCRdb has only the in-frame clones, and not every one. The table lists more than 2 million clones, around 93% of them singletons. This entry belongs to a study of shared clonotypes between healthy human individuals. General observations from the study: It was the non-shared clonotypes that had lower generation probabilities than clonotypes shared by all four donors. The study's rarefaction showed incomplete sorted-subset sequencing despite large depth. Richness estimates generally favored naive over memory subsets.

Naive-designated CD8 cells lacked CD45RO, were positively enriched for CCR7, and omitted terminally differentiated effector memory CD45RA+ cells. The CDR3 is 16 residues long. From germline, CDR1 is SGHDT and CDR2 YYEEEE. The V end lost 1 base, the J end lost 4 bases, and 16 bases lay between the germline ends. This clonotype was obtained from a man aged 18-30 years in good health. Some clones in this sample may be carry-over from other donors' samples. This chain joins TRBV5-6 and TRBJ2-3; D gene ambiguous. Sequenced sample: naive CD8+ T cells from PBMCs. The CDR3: CASSLMASELADTQYF. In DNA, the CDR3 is TGTGCCAGCAGCTTGATGGCGTCGGAGTTGGCAGATACGCAGTATTTT.